This T cell receptor (beta chain) was sequenced in a study of T-cell reconstitution after alpha-beta-depleted transplantation in children. A library of TCRbeta sequences, prepared with unique molecular identifiers, was generated. Each CDR3 protein is one row after TCRdb ran MiXCR on the PCR reads. The table has about 580,000 distinct CDR3 sequences, under 30% seen once. Points on this clonotype: Antigen unknown.

Findings of the study overall: In patients about two months after transplant, alpha-beta T cells reportedly arose from several hundred expanded graft clones.

The source is a boy under three years old who had a stem cell transplant for acute myeloid leukemia, so the T cells may come from the graft donor. Sequences were derived from PBMCs, mostly from graft donor cells, sampled 360 days after TCRalphabeta/CD19-depleted stem cell transplant.

This CDR3 is CSARGDSRQETQYF. CDR3 sequence (DNA): TGCAGTGCTAGAGGGGACAGTCGACAAGAGACCCAGTACTTC. The V gene is TRBV20-1, the J gene TRBJ2-5, with 7 nucleotides matching TRBD1. The CDR3 spans 14 residues. Trimming at V came to 1 base and at J to 2 bases, leaving 4 bases not matched to a gene. The germline CDR1 and CDR2 sequences are DFQATT and SNEGSKA (reference sequence).